A single sample gave rise to the 15 T cell receptor beta chains below, sequenced in a study of identical twins. A single record per CDR3 protein comes from TCRdb applying MiXCR to the 5' RACE reads. The table records roughly 540,000 distinct CDR3 sequences, around 20% of them present only once. These records were also assigned to another study, of T cells expressing NK-cell markers.

The sequenced sample was CD4+ T cells sorted from blood. The origin of the receptors is a woman aged 18-30 years in good health.

This clonotype has only a few counts. This rearrangement joins TRBV10-3 to TRBJ2-6; no definite D call. The CDR3 contains 16 residues. With 6 bases removed from V and 0 bases from J, the gap between germline ends came to 12 bases. The germline CDR1 and CDR2 sequences are ENHRY and SYGVKD. CDR3 loop: CAISQIQSSGANVLTF. The CDR3 region has the DNA TGTGCCATCAGCCAGATACAGAGCTCTGGGGCCAACGTCCTGACTTTC.

This clonotype was seen only a few times. The V gene is TRBV5-1, the J gene TRBJ2-2, with no clear D. The CDR3 is 15 amino acids. From germline, CDR1 is SGHRS and CDR2 YFSETQ. Deletions cut 4 bases from V and 6 bases from J, with 16 bases between. CDR3 sequence: CASSPEPRSAGELFF. The CDR3 DNA sequence: TGCGCCAGCAGCCCGGAGCCCAGGAGCGCCGGGGAGCTGTTTTTT. Variable domain in full (rest from reference TRBV5-1 and TRBJ2-2): KAGVTQTPRYLIKTRGQQVTLSCSPISGHRSVSWYQQTPGQGLQFLFEYFSETQRNKGNFPGRFSGRQFSNSRSEMNVSTLELGDSALYLCASSPEPRSAGELFFGEGSRLTVL.

This clonotype turned up a few times. The chain has TRBV12-3 or TRBV12-4 and TRBJ2-7; 9 bases fit TRBD1. The CDR3 extends over 14 amino acids. Unmatched junction bases numbered 6, after V lost 6 bases and J lost 3 bases. Here the CDR3 DNA reads TGTGCCAGCAGAAGGGACAGGGTCTTCTACGAGCAGTACTTC. Protein sequence: CASRRDRVFYEQYF.

This clonotype was seen repeatedly, ten times or more. The DNA of the CDR3 is TGTGCCAGCAGCGTAGAAGCCGGGATAGGAACCTACGAGCAGTACTTC. This encodes CASSVEAGIGTYEQYF. The chain couples TRBV9 to TRBJ2-7, with D perhaps TRBD2 (5 bases). The CDR3 contains 16 residues. The ends were cut back, 0 bases at V and 2 bases at J, with 15 bases in the middle. The germline gives CDR1 SGDLS, CDR2 YYNGEE. Using reference TRBV9 and TRBJ2-7 for the parts outside the CDR3, the full variable domain is DSGVTQTPKHLITATGQRVTLRCSPRSGDLSVYWYQQSLDQGLQFLIQYYNGEERAKGNILERFSAQQFPDLHSELNLSSLELGDSALYFCASSVEAGIGTYEQYFGPGTRLTVT.

The V gene is TRBV3-1, the J gene TRBJ2-7; no definite D call. Deletions cut 3 bases from V and 2 bases from J, with 5 bases between. The CDR3 covers 12 residues. Germline loops: CDR1 LGHDT, CDR2 YNNKEL (reference sequence). The CDR3 reads CASSQTTYEQYF. CDR3 DNA: TGTGCCAGCAGCCAGACCACCTACGAGCAGTACTTC.

This clonotype has ten or more counts. The chain has TRBV27 and TRBJ2-7, with D perhaps given as TRBD1 or TRBD2 (6 bases each). V dropped 8 bases and J dropped 4 bases, with 18 bases sitting between them. The germline V gene has CDR1 MNHEY and CDR2 SMNVEV (reference sequence). The CDR3 runs to 14 residues. CDR3 in amino acids: CASASPGGPYEQYF. CDR3 DNA sequence: TGTGCCAGCGCGTCTCCCGGGGGCCCGTACGAGCAGTACTTC.

The chain links TRBV7-9 to TRBJ2-7, with D possibly matching TRBD2 (6 bases). Germline CDR1 and CDR2: SEHNR and FQNEAQ (reference sequence). The V gene lost 4 bases and the J gene lost 3 bases, with 10 bases spanning the gap. CDR3 length: 13 amino acids. Here the CDR3 DNA reads TGTGCCAGCAGCTGGGAGGACCTCTACGAGCAGTACTTC. As protein: CASSWEDLYEQYF.

This clonotype was seen a few times. The CDR3 DNA follows: TGTGCCAGCAGCATGACACGCCCGGACAGATCATACGAGCAGTACTTC. This codes for CASSMTRPDRSYEQYF. The V gene is TRBV21-1, the J gene TRBJ2-7; TRBD1 is the table's D call and was not checked against the DNA. TRBV21-1 is shown as a pseudogene. There are 16 residues in the CDR3.

This clonotype was found a few times. The CDR3 DNA follows: TGTGCCAGCAGCTTTAATATAGGAAGGGGTGAAGCTTTCTTT. This codes for CASSFNIGRGEAFF. The rearrangement links TRBV5-8 to TRBJ1-1, with TRBD1 as a possible D gene (5 bases). From germline, CDR1 is SGHTS and CDR2 YDEGEE. Trimming took 2 bases from V and 7 from J, leaving 15 bases between them. This CDR3 is 14 amino acids long.

The CDR3 reads CSAFRIAGGPDTQYF. In DNA form, the CDR3 reads TGCAGTGCTTTTCGTATAGCGGGGGGCCCAGATACGCAGTATTTT. The genes are TRBV20-1 and TRBJ2-3; 10 bases are shared with TRBD2. There are 15 residues in the CDR3. Germline V CDR1 and CDR2: DFQATT, SNEGSKA (reference sequence). The V and J ends lost 5 bases and 4 bases, in that order; junction bases with no gene match: 9.

The V and J genes are TRBV4-3 and TRBJ2-5, with 14 bases fitting TRBD2. Germline lookup yields CDR1 LGHNA and CDR2 YSLEER. V lost 4 bases and J lost 5; bases outside the gene matches: 9. There are 17 residues in the CDR3. The CDR3 loop reads CASSPGLAGVVGETQYF. CDR3 sequence (DNA): TGCGCCAGCAGCCCGGGACTAGCGGGAGTAGTGGGGGAGACCCAGTACTTC.

This clonotype was observed a handful of times. V and J are TRBV20-1 and TRBJ1-1, with 10 bases fitting TRBD1. CDR3 length: 14 residues. The J segment lost 10 bases and the V segment lost 6 bases, leaving 14 bases of the junction unmatched. Germline V lookup: CDR1 DFQATT, CDR2 SNEGSKA (reference sequence). The CDR3 sequence is CSAYHATGGLGAFF. The CDR3 DNA sequence: TGCAGTGCCTACCACGCGACAGGGGGCCTCGGAGCTTTCTTT.

V is TRBV20-1 and J is TRBJ2-3; D is tentatively TRBD1 or TRBD2 (6 bases each). This CDR3 spans 16 amino acids. The germline V gene has CDR1 DFQATT and CDR2 SNEGSKA (reference sequence). V lost 5 bases, J lost 3 bases, and 21 bases lay in between. The CDR3 DNA reads as TGCAGTGCTTCGCGCCCAAGAGGGGGGAGAACAGATACGCAGTATTTT. It yields the protein CSASRPRGGRTDTQYF.

The chain carries TRBV29-1 and TRBJ1-1; D is uncertain. The CDR3 runs to 13 residues. CDR1 is SQVTM, CDR2 ANQGSEA, per germline. V was shortened by 2 bases and J by 0 bases, with 7 bases between the two germline ends. The CDR3 sequence: CSVEKGMNTEAFF. CDR3 DNA: TGCAGCGTTGAAAAGGGCATGAACACTGAAGCTTTCTTT.

This clonotype was observed many times. The chain carries TRBV29-1 and TRBJ2-7; 8 bases are a match to TRBD1. The J segment lost 2 bases and the V segment lost 3 bases, leaving 6 bases of the junction unmatched. Germline-derived CDR1 and CDR2 are SQVTM and ANQGSEA. The CDR3 covers 14 residues. As DNA, the CDR3 is TGCAGCGTTGACAGACAGGGGAGTCCCTACGAGCAGTACTTC. Translation gives CSVDRQGSPYEQYF.